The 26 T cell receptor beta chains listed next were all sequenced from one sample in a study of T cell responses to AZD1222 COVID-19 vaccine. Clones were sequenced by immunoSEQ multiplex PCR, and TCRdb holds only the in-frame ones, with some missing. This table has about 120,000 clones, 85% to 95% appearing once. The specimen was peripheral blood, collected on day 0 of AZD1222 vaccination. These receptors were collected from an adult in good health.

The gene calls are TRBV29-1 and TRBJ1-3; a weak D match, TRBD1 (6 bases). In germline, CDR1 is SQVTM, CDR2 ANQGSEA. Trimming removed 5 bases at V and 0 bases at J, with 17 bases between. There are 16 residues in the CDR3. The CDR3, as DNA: TGCAGCGTTATGGAGCGACAGGCAAGCTCTGGAAACACCATATATTTT. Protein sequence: CSVMERQASSGNTIYF.

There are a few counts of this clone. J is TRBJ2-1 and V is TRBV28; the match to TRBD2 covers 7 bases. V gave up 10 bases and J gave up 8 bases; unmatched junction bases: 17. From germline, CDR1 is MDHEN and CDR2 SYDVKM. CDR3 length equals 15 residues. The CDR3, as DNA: TGTGCCACCCAGAACCGCGGGAGAACGACTGATGAGCAGTTCTTC. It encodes CATQNRGRTTDEQFF.

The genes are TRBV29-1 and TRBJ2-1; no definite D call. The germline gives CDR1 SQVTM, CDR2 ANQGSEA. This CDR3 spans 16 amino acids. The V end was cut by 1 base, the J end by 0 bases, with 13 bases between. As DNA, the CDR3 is TGCAGCGTTGAAGTCTTTGCTTCAAGCTCCTACAATGAGCAGTTCTTC. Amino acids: CSVEVFASSSYNEQFF.

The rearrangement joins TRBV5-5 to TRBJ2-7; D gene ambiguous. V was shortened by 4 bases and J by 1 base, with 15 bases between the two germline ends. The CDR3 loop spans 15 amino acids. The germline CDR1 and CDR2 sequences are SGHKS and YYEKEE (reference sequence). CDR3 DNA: TGTGCCAGCAGCCCCGGCACGGGCATATCCTACGAGCAGTACTTC. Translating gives CASSPGTGISYEQYF.

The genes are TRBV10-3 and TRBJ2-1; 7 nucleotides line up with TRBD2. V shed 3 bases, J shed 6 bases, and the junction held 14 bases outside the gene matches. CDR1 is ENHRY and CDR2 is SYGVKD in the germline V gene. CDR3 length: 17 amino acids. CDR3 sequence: CAISDSTGLPGANEQFF. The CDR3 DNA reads TGTGCCATCAGTGACTCGACGGGACTACCTGGGGCCAATGAGCAGTTCTTC.

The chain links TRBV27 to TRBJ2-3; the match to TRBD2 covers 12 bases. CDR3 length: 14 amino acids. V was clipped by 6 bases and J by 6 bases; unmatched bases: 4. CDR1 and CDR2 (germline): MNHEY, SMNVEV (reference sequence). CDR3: CASRLTSGSDTQYF. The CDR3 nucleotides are TGTGCCAGCAGACTGACTAGCGGGAGTGATACGCAGTATTTT.

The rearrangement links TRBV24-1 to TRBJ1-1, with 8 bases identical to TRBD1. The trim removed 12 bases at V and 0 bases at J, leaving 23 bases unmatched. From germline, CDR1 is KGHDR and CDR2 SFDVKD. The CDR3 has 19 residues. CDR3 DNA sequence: TGTGCCCCCCTTGATCAGACCGACCGAGACAGGGGTCTGAACACTGAAGCTTTCTTT. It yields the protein CAPLDQTDRDRGLNTEAFF.

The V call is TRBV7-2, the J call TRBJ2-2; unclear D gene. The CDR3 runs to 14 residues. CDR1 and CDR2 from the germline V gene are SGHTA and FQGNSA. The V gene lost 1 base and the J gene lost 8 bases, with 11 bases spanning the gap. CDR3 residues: CASSLVAAAGELFF. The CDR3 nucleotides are TGTGCCAGCAGCTTAGTAGCTGCAGCTGGGGAGCTGTTTTTT.

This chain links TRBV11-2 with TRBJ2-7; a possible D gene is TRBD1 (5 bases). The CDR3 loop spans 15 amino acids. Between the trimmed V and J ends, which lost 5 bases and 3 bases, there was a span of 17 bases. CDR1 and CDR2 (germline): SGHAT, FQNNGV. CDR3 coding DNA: TGTGCCAGCAGCCCGGCAGGAACAGGATACTACGAGCAGTACTTC. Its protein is CASSPAGTGYYEQYF.

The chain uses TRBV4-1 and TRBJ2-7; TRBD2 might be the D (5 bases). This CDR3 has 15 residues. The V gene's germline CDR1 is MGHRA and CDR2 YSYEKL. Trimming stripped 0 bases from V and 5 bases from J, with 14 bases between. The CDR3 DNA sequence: TGCGCCAGCAGCCAAGATCTAGCTCTTATTGACGAGCAGTACTTC. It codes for CASSQDLALIDEQYF.

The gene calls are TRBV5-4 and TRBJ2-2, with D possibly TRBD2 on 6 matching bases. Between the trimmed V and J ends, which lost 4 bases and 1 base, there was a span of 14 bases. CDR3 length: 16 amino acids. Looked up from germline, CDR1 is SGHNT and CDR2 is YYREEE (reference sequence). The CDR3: CASSPAREKNTGELFF. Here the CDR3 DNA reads TGTGCCAGCAGCCCAGCGCGGGAAAAGAACACCGGGGAGCTGTTTTTT.

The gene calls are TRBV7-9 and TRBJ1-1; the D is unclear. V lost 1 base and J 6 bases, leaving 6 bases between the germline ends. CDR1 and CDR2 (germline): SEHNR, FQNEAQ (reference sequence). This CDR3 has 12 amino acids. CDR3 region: CASSLDRPEAFF. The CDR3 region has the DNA TGTGCCAGCAGCTTAGACAGACCTGAAGCTTTCTTT.

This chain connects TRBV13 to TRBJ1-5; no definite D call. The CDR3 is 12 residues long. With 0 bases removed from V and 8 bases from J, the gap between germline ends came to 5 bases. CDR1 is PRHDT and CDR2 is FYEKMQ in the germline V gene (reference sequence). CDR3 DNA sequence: TGTGCCAGCAGCTTAGGCCCGGAGCCCCAGCATTTT. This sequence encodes CASSLGPEPQHF.

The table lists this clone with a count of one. The CDR3 sequence is CASSKGRLGDEQFF. The CDR3, as DNA: TGTGCCAGCAGCAAAGGGAGGTTGGGGGATGAGCAGTTCTTC. V is TRBV21-1 and J is TRBJ2-1. TRBV21-1 is labeled a pseudogene. This CDR3 has 14 amino acids.

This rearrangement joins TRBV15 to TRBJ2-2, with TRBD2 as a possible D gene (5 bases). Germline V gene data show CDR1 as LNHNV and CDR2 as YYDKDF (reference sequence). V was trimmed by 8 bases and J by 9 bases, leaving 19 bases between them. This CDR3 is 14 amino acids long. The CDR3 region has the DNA TGTGCCACCTCCTCCCAGGAGGCCGCCTGGGAGCTGTTTTTT. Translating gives CATSSQEAAWELFF.

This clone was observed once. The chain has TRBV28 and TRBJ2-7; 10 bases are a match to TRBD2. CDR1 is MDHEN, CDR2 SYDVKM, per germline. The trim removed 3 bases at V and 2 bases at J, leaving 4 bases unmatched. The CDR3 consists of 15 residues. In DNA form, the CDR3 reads TGTGCCAGCAGTTTTTTACTAGCGGGGACCTACGAGCAGTACTTC. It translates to CASSFLLAGTYEQYF.

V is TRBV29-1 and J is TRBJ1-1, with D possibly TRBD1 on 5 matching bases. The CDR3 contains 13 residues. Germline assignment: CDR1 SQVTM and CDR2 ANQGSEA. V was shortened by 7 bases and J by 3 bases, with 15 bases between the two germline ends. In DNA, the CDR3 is TGCAGCGGGTGGCAGGGTTTAGACACTGAAGCTTTCTTT. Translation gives CSGWQGLDTEAFF.

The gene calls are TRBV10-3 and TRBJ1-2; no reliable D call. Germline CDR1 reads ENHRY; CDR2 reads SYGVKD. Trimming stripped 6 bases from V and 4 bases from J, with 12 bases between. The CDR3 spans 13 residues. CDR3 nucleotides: TGTGCCATCAGGCGGGGTGAGGGCTATGGCTACACCTTC. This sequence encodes CAIRRGEGYGYTF.

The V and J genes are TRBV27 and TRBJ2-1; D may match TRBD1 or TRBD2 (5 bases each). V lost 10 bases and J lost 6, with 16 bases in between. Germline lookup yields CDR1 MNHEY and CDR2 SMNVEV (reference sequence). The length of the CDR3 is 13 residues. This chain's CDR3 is CAILGPNSNEQFF. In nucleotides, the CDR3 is TGTGCCATCTTGGGACCCAACAGCAATGAGCAGTTCTTC.

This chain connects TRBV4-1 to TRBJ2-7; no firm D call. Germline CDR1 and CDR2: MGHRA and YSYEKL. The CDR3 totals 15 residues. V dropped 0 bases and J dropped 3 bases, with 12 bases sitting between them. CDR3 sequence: CASSQDSKGNYEQYF. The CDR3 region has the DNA TGCGCCAGCAGCCAAGATTCGAAAGGGAACTACGAGCAGTACTTC.

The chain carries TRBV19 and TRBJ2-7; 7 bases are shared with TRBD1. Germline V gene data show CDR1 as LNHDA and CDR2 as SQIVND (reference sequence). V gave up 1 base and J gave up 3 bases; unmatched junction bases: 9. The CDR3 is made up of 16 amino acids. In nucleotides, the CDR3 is TGTGCCAGTAGTATAGGACCCGGGACAGTTGTCTACGAGCAGTACTTC. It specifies CASSIGPGTVVYEQYF.

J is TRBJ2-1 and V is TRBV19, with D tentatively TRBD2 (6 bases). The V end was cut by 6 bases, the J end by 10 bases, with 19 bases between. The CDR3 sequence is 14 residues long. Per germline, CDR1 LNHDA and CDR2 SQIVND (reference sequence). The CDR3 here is CASSPKATSWEQFF. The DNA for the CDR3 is TGTGCCAGTAGCCCGAAAGCAACTAGCTGGGAGCAGTTCTTC.

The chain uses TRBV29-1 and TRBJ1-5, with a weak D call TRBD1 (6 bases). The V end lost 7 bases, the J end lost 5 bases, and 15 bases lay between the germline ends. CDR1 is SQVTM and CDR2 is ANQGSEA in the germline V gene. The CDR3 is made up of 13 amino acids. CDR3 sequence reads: CSAFLDSDQPQHF. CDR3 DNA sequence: TGCAGCGCATTTCTGGACAGCGATCAGCCCCAGCATTTT.

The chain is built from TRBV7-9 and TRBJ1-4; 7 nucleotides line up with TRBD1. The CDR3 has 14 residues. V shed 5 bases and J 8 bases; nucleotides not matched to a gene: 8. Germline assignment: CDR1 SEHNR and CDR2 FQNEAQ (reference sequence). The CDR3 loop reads CASSPGGMREKLFF. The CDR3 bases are TGTGCCAGCAGCCCAGGGGGGATGCGCGAAAAACTGTTTTTT. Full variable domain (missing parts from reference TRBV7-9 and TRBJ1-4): DTGVSQNPRHKITKRGQNVTFRCDPISEHNRLYWYRQTLGQGPEFLTYFQNEAQLEKSRLLSDRFSAERPKGSFSTLEIQRTEQGDSAMYLCASSPGGMREKLFFGSGTQLSVL.

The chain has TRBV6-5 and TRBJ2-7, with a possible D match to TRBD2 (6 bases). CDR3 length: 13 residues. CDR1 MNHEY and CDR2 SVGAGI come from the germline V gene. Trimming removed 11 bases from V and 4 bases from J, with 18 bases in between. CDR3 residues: CAGSLPGAYEQYF. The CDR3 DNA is TGTGCCGGATCTTTACCGGGAGCATACGAGCAGTACTTC.

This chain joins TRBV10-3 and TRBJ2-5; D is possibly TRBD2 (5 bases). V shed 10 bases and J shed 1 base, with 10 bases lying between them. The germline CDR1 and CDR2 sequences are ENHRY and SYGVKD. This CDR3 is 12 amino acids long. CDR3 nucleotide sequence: TGTGCCAGCCGGGGTGGCCAAGAGACCCAGTACTTC. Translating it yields CASRGGQETQYF.